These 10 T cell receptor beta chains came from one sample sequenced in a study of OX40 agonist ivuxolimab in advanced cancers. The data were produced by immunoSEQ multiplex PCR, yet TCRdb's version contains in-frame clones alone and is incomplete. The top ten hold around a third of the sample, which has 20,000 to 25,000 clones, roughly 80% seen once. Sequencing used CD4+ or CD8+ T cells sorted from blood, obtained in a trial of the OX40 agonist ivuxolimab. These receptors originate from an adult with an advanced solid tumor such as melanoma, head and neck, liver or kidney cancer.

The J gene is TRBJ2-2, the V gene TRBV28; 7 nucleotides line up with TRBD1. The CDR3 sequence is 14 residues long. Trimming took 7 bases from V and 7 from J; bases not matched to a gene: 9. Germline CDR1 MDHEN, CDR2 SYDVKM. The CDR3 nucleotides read TGTGCCAGCACCCCGACAGGGTTGGGCGGGGAGCTGTTTTTT. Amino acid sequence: CASTPTGLGGELFF.

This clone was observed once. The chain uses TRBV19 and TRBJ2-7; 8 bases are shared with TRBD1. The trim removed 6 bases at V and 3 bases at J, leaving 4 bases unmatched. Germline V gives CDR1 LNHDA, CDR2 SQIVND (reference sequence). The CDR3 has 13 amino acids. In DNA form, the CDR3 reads TGTGCCAGTAGCCACGGACAGGGCTACGAGCAGTACTTC. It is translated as CASSHGQGYEQYF.

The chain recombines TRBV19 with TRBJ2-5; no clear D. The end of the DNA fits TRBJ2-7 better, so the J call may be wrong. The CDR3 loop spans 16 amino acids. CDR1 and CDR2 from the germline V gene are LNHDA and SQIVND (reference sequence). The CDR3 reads CASSIRPSFVAYEQYF. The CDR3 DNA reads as TGTGCCAGTAGTATACGTCCTTCATTTGTAGCCTACGAGCAGTACTTC.

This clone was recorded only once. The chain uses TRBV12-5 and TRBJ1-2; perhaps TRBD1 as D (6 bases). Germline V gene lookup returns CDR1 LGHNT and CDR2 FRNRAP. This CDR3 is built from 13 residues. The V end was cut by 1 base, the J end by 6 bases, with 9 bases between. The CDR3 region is CASGLGTANGYTF. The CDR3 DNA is TGTGCTAGTGGTTTGGGGACAGCGAATGGCTACACCTTC. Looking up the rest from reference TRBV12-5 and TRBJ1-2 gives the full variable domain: DARVTQTPRHKVTEMGQEVTMRCQPILGHNTVFWYRQTMMQGLELLAYFRNRAPLDDSGMPKDRFSAEMPDATLATLKIQPSEPRDSAVYFCASGLGTANGYTFGSGTRLTVV.

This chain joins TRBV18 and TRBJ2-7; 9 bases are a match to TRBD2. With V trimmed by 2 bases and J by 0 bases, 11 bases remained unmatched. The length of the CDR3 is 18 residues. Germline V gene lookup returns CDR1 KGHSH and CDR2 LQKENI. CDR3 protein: CASSPGGLAGLSSYEQYF. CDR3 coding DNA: TGTGCCAGCTCACCAGGGGGCCTAGCGGGGCTAAGCTCCTACGAGCAGTACTTC.

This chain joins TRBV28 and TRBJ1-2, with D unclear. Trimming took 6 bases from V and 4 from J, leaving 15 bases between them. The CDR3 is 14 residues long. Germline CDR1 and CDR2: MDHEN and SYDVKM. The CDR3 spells CASRFSGSIYGYTF. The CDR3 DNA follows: TGTGCCAGCAGATTTAGCGGCAGCATCTATGGCTACACCTTC.

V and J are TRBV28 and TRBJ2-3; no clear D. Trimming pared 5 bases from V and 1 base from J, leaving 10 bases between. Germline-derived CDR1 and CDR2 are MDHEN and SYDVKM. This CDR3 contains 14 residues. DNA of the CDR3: TGTGCCAGCAGTCATACAGTGGGCACAGATACGCAGTATTTT. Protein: CASSHTVGTDTQYF.

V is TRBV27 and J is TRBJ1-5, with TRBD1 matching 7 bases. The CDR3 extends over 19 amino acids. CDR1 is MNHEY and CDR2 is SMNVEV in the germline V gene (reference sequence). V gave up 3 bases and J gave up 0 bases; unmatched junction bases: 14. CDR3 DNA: TGTGCCAGCAGTTTCCCTCCCCCGGGACAGCCAAATAGCAATCAGCCCCAGCATTTT. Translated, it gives CASSFPPPGQPNSNQPQHF.

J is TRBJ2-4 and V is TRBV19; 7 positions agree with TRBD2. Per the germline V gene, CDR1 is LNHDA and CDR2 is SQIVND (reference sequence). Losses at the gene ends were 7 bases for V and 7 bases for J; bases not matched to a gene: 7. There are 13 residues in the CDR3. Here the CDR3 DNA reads TGTGCCAGTAAAAGCGGACTAGTGAACATTCAGTACTTC. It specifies CASKSGLVNIQYF.

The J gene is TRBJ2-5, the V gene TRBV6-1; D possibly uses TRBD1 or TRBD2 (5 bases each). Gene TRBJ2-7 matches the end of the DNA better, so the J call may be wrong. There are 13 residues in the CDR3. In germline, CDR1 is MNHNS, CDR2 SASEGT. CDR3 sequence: CASSDGGGYEQYF. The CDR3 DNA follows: TGTGCCAGCAGTGACGGTGGGGGCTACGAGCAGTACTTC.